The 16 T cell receptor beta chains given below trace back to one sample, sequenced in a study of blood T cell repertoires in COVID-19. Produced via immunoSEQ multiplex PCR; TCRdb's table is partial and in-frame only. Of a few hundred thousand clones in the sample, approximately 83% were seen once. The sequenced sample was PBMCs or T cells enriched from blood (not recorded which). Receptor source: a woman in her 30s who had recovered from COVID-19.

The V gene is TRBV6-5, the J gene TRBJ2-7; tentative D call: TRBD2 (6 bases). Per germline, CDR1 MNHEY and CDR2 SVGAGI. The CDR3 spans 13 residues. V was clipped by 8 bases and J by 5 bases, with 16 bases between them. The CDR3 is CASGGAGLNEQYF. The CDR3 nucleotides are TGTGCCAGCGGAGGGGCAGGGTTGAACGAGCAGTACTTC.

This sequence joins TRBV28 and TRBJ1-6; TRBD1 matches at 8 bases. V shed 3 bases, J shed 5 bases, and the junction held 9 bases outside the gene matches. Germline-derived CDR1 and CDR2 are MDHEN and SYDVKM. The CDR3 is 17 amino acids. The CDR3 here is CASSLVLQGADNSPLHF. Here the CDR3 DNA reads TGTGCCAGCAGTTTGGTACTTCAGGGGGCGGATAATTCACCCCTCCACTTT.

The rearrangement joins TRBV28 to TRBJ1-3; D is unclear. The CDR3 is 12 residues long. Trimming took 10 bases from V and 0 from J, leaving 7 bases between them. Germline CDR1 and CDR2: MDHEN and SYDVKM. CDR3 coding DNA: TGTGCCACCCACGGCTCTGGAAACACCATATATTTT. Translation: CATHGSGNTIYF.

The chain has TRBV30 and TRBJ2-4, with D perhaps matching TRBD2 (6 bases). The CDR3 spans 18 residues. Trimming shortened V by 1 base and J by 0 bases, and 19 bases separated the two germline ends. Germline V CDR1 and CDR2: GTSNPN, SVGIG (reference sequence). The chain's CDR3 is CAWSASPLRRGAKNIQYF. CDR3 in DNA: TGTGCCTGGAGTGCTTCCCCTCTGAGGAGGGGAGCCAAAAACATTCAGTACTTC.

The V gene is TRBV3-1 (or the pseudogene TRBV3-2), the J gene TRBJ2-1; TRBD1 matches 7 bases. The CDR3 is 14 amino acids. Germline V CDR1 and CDR2: LGHDT, YNNKEL (reference sequence). The trim removed 0 bases at V and 8 bases at J, leaving 4 bases unmatched. The CDR3 sequence: CASSQEYRGDEQFF. The CDR3 nucleotides read TGTGCCAGCAGCCAAGAGTACAGGGGCGATGAGCAGTTCTTC.

This chain joins TRBV5-1 and TRBJ2-2; 8 bases align to TRBD2. J lost 3 bases, V lost 0 bases, and 7 bases had no gene match. The CDR3 loop spans 17 amino acids. CDR1 and CDR2 (germline): SGHRS, YFSETQ. CDR3 in DNA: TGCGCCAGCAGCTTGGTTCCCAGCGGGGGCGACACCGGGGAGCTGTTTTTT. It codes for CASSLVPSGGDTGELFF.

In its sample, this clone was seen once. V and J are TRBV2 and TRBJ2-7, with 7 bases fitting TRBD1. With 7 bases clipped from V and 3 bases from J, the junction kept 9 bases outside the gene matches. Germline V gives CDR1 SNHLY, CDR2 FYNNEI. CDR3 length equals 14 residues. The CDR3 DNA follows: TGTGCCAGCAAGATTACAGGGGACAACTACGAGCAGTACTTC. It translates to CASKITGDNYEQYF.

The V gene is TRBV27, the J gene TRBJ2-4; 14 bases agree with TRBD2. The CDR3 totals 19 residues. Germline lookup yields CDR1 MNHEY and CDR2 SMNVEV (reference sequence). V dropped 4 bases and J dropped 2; count of bases not matched to a gene: 10. Here the CDR3 reads CASSSPSRLAGGSKNIQYF. The CDR3 DNA follows: TGTGCCAGCAGTTCCCCTTCTCGACTAGCGGGGGGGTCCAAAAACATTCAGTACTTC.

This clone was observed a single time. The J gene is TRBJ1-2, the V gene TRBV5-4, with 9 positions matching TRBD1. This CDR3 is built from 14 residues. Trimming cost V 4 bases and J 3 bases; bases outside gene matches: 4. Germline CDR1 reads SGHNT; CDR2 reads YYREEE (reference sequence). The CDR3 sequence: CASSAGQGHYGYTF. The CDR3 region has the DNA TGTGCCAGCAGCGCGGGACAGGGTCACTATGGCTACACCTTC.

This clone was found once. The V call is TRBV28, the J call TRBJ1-3, with D possibly being TRBD1 (5 bases). Trimming removed 6 bases from V and 2 bases from J, with 14 bases in between. Germline lookup yields CDR1 MDHEN and CDR2 SYDVKM. The CDR3 extends over 15 amino acids. The CDR3 loop reads CASRAGRGTGNTIYF. The CDR3 nucleotides read TGTGCCAGCAGGGCCGGTAGGGGAACTGGAAACACCATATATTTT.

The gene calls are TRBV10-3 and TRBJ2-3, with 7 bases fitting TRBD1. This CDR3 has 15 residues. V was clipped by 2 bases and J by 4 bases; unmatched bases: 6. The germline V gene encodes CDR1 ENHRY and CDR2 SYGVKD. DNA of the CDR3: TGTGCCATCAGTGAGGGACAGGCCAGCGCAGATACGCAGTATTTT. Amino acid sequence: CAISEGQASADTQYF.

The chain uses TRBV21-1 and TRBJ1-2. TRBV21-1 is flagged as a pseudogene. The CDR3 has 11 residues. CDR3 in DNA: TGTGCCAGCAGCAAAGGCGGGGGCTACACCTTC. It yields the protein CASSKGGGYTF.

The rearrangement links TRBV28 to TRBJ1-2; TRBD1 matches at 7 bases. Germline loops: CDR1 MDHEN, CDR2 SYDVKM. The CDR3 consists of 14 residues. The V and J ends lost 5 bases and 4 bases, in that order; junction bases with no gene match: 7. This CDR3 is CASSLGTALYGYTF. CDR3 DNA sequence: TGTGCCAGCAGTCTGGGGACAGCCCTCTATGGCTACACCTTC.

The chain carries TRBV27 and TRBJ2-7; the match to TRBD2 covers 11 bases. The germline V gene encodes CDR1 MNHEY and CDR2 SMNVEV (reference sequence). J gave up 7 bases and V 6 bases, and 11 bases lay outside the gene matches. The CDR3 is made up of 15 amino acids. The CDR3 protein is CASRSGLAGGLEQYF. DNA for the CDR3: TGTGCCAGCAGAAGTGGGCTAGCGGGAGGCCTAGAGCAGTACTTC.

This clone was found a few times. The chain couples TRBV6-2 or TRBV6-3 to TRBJ2-1, with 11 bases fitting TRBD1. V lost 5 bases, J lost 8 bases, and 8 bases stayed unmatched. Germline loops: CDR1 MNHEY, CDR2 SVGEGT. This CDR3 has 15 residues. CDR3 in amino acids: CASSPRDRGSDEQFF. The CDR3 region has the DNA TGTGCCAGCAGTCCCCGGGACAGGGGGTCTGATGAGCAGTTCTTC.

The V and J genes are TRBV5-1 and TRBJ1-5; 7 nucleotides line up with TRBD1. The CDR3 totals 14 residues. V shed 0 bases, J shed 4 bases, and the junction held 1 base outside the gene matches. CDR1 and CDR2 from the germline V gene are SGHRS and YFSETQ. CDR3 in DNA: TGCGCCAGCAGCTTGGGGGACAGAAATCAGCCCCAGCATTTT. The encoded protein is CASSLGDRNQPQHF.